Sequencing of this T cell receptor beta chain was carried out in a study of regulatory T cells in long-lasting Graves disease. Study observations and caveats: Sharing of public clonotypes was greater in persistent patients (around 3,000) than in new patients (approximately 940).

Time point here: newly diagnosed GD, antithyroid drugs for less than 3 months. From PBMCs, RNA was extracted and then used to make the TCR library. Building the TCR beta libraries relied on iRepertoire HTBI primers, and CDR3 regions underwent Arm-PCR. Each CDR3 protein gets one entry after TCRdb re-called the multiplex PCR reads with MiXCR. Seen here are around 500,000 distinct CDR3 sequences, approximately 15% observed once, and the top ten hold approximately 9.3%. Trimming removed 8 bases at V and 5 bases at J, with 18 bases between. The CDR3 covers 14 residues. Germline V gene lookup returns CDR1 SNHLY and CDR2 FYNNEI. This clonotype was recorded only once. Its antigen is not known. A much larger clone sits a single nucleotide away, making a read error possible. Another study also made use of these data, one on T cells in Graves' hyperthyroidism and ophthalmopathy. That publication notes: An initial round of RT-PCR targeting the TCR CDR3 relied on the HTBI primer set.

The receptor's source is a man aged 25-45 years with Graves disease. Sequences were derived from peripheral blood mononuclear cells (PBMCs), sampled at new diagnosis, from a patient treated with antithyroid drugs. This chain uses TRBV2 with TRBJ2-5; D is uncertain. The CDR3 sequence is CASRLARVPETQYF. For the CDR3, the DNA is TGTGCCAGCCGCCTGGCCCGGGTGCCCGAGACCCAGTACTTC.